Sequencing of this TCR beta chain was carried out in a study of memory CD4+ T cells and cytomegalovirus serostatus. Study-wide context: Healthy Belgian adult donors included about nine CMV-positive and 24 CMV-negative people. Study findings and constraints: A US-trained random forest predicted CMV serostatus with median AUC around 0.9. Of 150 to 200 reported CMV TCRbeta sequences, some 67 were found in memory CD4+ repertoires.

Notes on this clone: What it binds is not known.

The CDR3 runs 15 residues. V was pared by 6 bases and J by 6 bases, with 18 bases between. Germline CDR1 is SGHKS and CDR2 is YYEKEE (reference sequence). Single viable CD3+CD4+CD8-CD45RO+ cells were sorted as the memory CD4+ T cells. CD4+ T cells were isolated by positive magnetic selection. The repertoire was sequenced with immunoSEQ multiplex PCR; TCRdb's copy has only in-frame clones and lacks some. This sample yields about 57,000 clones, of which more than 60% are seen a single time; 0.65% to 0.9% belongs to the top ten. This receptor was obtained from an adult in good health and CMV-seronegative. The sample taken for sequencing was memory CD4+ T cells from blood. This chain links TRBV5-5 with TRBJ2-2; possibly TRBD2 for D (6 bases). The CDR3 reads CASKGMSGGAGELFF. CDR3 DNA sequence: TGTGCCAGCAAGGGAATGAGCGGCGGGGCCGGGGAGCTGTTTTTT.